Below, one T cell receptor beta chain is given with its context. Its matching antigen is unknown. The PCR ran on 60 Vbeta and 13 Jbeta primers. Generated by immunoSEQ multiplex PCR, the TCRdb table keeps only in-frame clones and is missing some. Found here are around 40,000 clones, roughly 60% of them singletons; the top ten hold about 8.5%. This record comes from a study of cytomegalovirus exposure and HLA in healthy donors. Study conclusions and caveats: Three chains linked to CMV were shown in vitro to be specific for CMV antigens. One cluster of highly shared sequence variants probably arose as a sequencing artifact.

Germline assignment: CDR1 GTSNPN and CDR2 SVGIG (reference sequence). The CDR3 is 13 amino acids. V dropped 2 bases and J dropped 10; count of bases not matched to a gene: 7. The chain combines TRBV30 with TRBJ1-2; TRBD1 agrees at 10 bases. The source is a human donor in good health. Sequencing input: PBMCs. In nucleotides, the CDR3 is TGTGCCTGGAGTTGGGACAGGGGAATCATCTACACCTTC. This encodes CAWSWDRGIIYTF.